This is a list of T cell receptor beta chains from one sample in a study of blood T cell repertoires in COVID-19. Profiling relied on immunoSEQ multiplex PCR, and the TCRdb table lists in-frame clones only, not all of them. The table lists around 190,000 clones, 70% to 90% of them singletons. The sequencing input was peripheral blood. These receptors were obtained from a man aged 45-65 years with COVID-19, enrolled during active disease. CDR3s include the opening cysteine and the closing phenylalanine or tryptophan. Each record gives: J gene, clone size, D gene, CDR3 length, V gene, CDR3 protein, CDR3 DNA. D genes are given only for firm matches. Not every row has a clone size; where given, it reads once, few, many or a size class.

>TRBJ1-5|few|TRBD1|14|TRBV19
CASSPRQGAKPQHF
TGTGCCAGTAGTCCCCGCCAGGGGGCGAAGCCCCAGCATTTT
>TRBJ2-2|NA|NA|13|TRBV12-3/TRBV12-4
CASSSRLTGELFF
TGTGCCAGCAGTTCGAGACTAACCGGGGAGCTGTTTTTT
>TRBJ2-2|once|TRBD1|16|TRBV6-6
CASTYPDRAGTGELFF
TGTGCCAGCACCTACCCGGACAGGGCGGGGACCGGGGAGCTGTTTTTT
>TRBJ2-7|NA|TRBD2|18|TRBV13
CASSAPNVLAGITGEQYF
TGTGCCAGCAGCGCCCCTAACGTTCTAGCGGGAATTACAGGCGAGCAGTACTTC
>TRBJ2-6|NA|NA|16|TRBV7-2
CASNPGGGSGANVLTF
TGTGCCAGCAATCCCGGAGGAGGGTCTGGGGCCAACGTCCTGACTTTC
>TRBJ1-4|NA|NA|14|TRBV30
CAWSKPPIGEKLFF
TGTGCCTGGAGTAAACCTCCTATCGGGGAAAAACTGTTTTTT
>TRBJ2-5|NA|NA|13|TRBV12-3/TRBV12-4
CASSFNDQETQYF
TGTGCCAGCAGTTTCAATGACCAAGAGACCCAGTACTTC
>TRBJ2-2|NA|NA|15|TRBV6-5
CASSYVGGNTGELFF
TGTGCCAGCAGTTACGTTGGCGGGAACACCGGGGAGCTGTTTTTT
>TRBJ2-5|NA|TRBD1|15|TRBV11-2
CASSFTSGGEETQYF
TGTGCCAGCAGCTTCACATCAGGGGGCGAAGAGACCCAGTACTTC
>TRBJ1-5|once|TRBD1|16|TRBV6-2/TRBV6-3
CASSDPGQGKNQPQHF
TGTGCCAGCAGTGATCCGGGACAGGGGAAAAATCAGCCCCAGCATTTT
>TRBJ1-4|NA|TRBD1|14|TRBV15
CATSSGQGEEKLFF
TGTGCCACCAGCAGCGGACAGGGGGAAGAAAAACTGTTTTTT
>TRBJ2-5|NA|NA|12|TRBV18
CAGTSELGAQYF
TGTGCCGGCACCTCGGAGTTAGGGGCCCAGTACTTC
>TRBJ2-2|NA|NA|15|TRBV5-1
CASSQTPSNTGELFF
TGCGCCAGCAGTCAGACACCCTCGAACACCGGGGAGCTGTTTTTT
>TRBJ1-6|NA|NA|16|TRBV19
CASSRPRTEGNSPLHF
TGTGCCAGTAGTCGACCCCGGACAGAGGGAAATTCACCCCTCCACTTT
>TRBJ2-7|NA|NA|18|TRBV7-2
CASSPSMLRVPPDYEQYF
TGTGCCAGCAGCCCCAGCATGCTCCGGGTCCCACCCGATTATGAGCAGTACTTC
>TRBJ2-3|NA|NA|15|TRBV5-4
CASSLLSGDTDTQYF
TGTGCCAGCAGCTTATTATCCGGAGACACAGATACGCAGTATTTT
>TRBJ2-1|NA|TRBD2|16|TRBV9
CASSPTSGGAYREQFF
TGTGCCAGCAGCCCTACTAGCGGGGGGGCGTACCGTGAGCAGTTCTTC
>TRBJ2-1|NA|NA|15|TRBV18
CASSPRPGSHNEQFF
TGTGCCAGCTCACCGCGCCCGGGATCCCACAATGAGCAGTTCTTC